The 26 T cell receptor beta chains below come from one sample, sequenced in a study of shared clonotypes between healthy human individuals. Generated by immunoSEQ multiplex PCR, the TCRdb table keeps only in-frame clones and is missing some. The sample yields 330,000 or so clones, around 70% seen once. Input material: memory CD4+ T cells sorted from blood. Subset: CD45RA-negative fraction. All receptors derive from a man aged 30-40 years in good health.

The chain is built from TRBV5-1 and TRBJ2-7; 9 bases map to TRBD1. The CDR3 consists of 14 residues. Germline V gives CDR1 SGHRS, CDR2 YFSETQ. J was trimmed by 6 bases and V by 0 bases; bases with no gene match: 4. The CDR3 DNA is TGCGCCAGCAGCTTGGCCGGGACAGGGCCCGAGCAGTACTTC. Translated, it gives CASSLAGTGPEQYF.

The count of this clone is one. This chain connects TRBV19 to TRBJ2-7; 14 bases match TRBD2. The CDR3 extends over 15 amino acids. CDR1 is LNHDA, CDR2 SQIVND, per germline (reference sequence). Trimming took 4 bases from V and 6 from J; bases not matched to a gene: 5. This CDR3 reads CASSTTTSGRAEQYF. The CDR3 DNA follows: TGTGCCAGTAGTACCACGACTAGCGGGAGGGCCGAGCAGTACTTC.

Here the CDR3 reads CASRDNQPQHF. CDR3 nucleotide sequence: TGTGCCAGCAGGGACAATCAGCCCCAGCATTTT. The chain couples TRBV6-5 to TRBJ1-5; D gene uncertain. The CDR3 consists of 11 residues. Germline V lookup: CDR1 MNHEY, CDR2 SVGAGI. The germline V and J ends were trimmed by 6 bases and 3 bases, with 3 bases remaining between them.

The sample holds a few counts of this clone. This chain connects TRBV29-1 to TRBJ1-1; no clear D gene. The CDR3 covers 10 residues. The germline V and J ends were trimmed by 3 bases and 8 bases, with 7 bases remaining between them. The germline gives CDR1 SQVTM, CDR2 ANQGSEA. The CDR3 nucleotides read TGCAGCGTTGATATAGACGAAGCTTTCTTT. This translates into CSVDIDEAFF.

The CDR3 sequence is CASRGFDEQYF. CDR3 DNA: TGTGCCAGCAGGGGCTTCGACGAGCAGTACTTC. The genes are TRBV28 and TRBJ2-7; D gene unclear. Trimming removed 6 bases from V and 5 bases from J, with 8 bases in between. Per the germline V gene, CDR1 is MDHEN and CDR2 is SYDVKM. The CDR3 consists of 11 residues.

This clone was counted between two and nine times. The V call is TRBV27, the J call TRBJ2-2, with D maybe TRBD2 (7 bases). Germline V gives CDR1 MNHEY, CDR2 SMNVEV (reference sequence). The CDR3 has 13 residues. The V and J ends lost 6 bases and 8 bases respectively, with 13 bases between them. The CDR3 DNA follows: TGTGCCAGCAGGGCGGGGGCAGGAGGGGAGCTGTTTTTT. Translated, it gives CASRAGAGGELFF.

The rearrangement links TRBV9 to TRBJ1-2; possible D gene TRBD1, 5 bases. The CDR3 length is 15 residues. Germline CDR1 and CDR2: SGDLS and YYNGEE. Trimming left V 2 bases short and J 2 bases short, with 13 bases between. This chain's CDR3 is CASSVWGGENYGYTF. The CDR3 DNA reads as TGTGCCAGCAGCGTCTGGGGGGGTGAGAACTATGGCTACACCTTC.

In this sample, this clone turned up many times. The chain is built from TRBV5-1 and TRBJ1-4; 9 nucleotides line up with TRBD1. CDR3 size: 18 residues. CDR1 is SGHRS and CDR2 is YFSETQ in the germline V gene. V shed 1 base, J shed 2 bases, and the junction held 9 bases outside the gene matches. CDR3 DNA: TGCGCCAGCAGCTTGCATACAGGGGGCGGTAGGACTAATGAAAAACTGTTTTTT. As protein: CASSLHTGGGRTNEKLFF.

This clone has a handful of counts. The chain employs TRBV2 and TRBJ1-5; a weak D match, TRBD1 (6 bases). The CDR3 covers 14 residues. Germline loops: CDR1 SNHLY, CDR2 FYNNEI. With 5 bases removed from V and 7 bases from J, the gap between germline ends came to 15 bases. The CDR3 sequence: CASSLQGRGQPQHF. The CDR3 DNA reads TGTGCCAGCAGTTTACAGGGAAGAGGGCAGCCCCAGCATTTT.

The chain carries TRBV29-1 and TRBJ1-2; the D gene is possibly TRBD1 (5 bases). Germline assignment: CDR1 SQVTM and CDR2 ANQGSEA. V was clipped by 4 bases and J by 3 bases, with 15 bases between them. This CDR3 has 14 amino acids. CDR3 bases: TGCAGCGTTGGGAGAGGGGCTGGAGACTATGGCTACACCTTC. Its protein product is CSVGRGAGDYGYTF.

The chain employs TRBV28 and TRBJ2-3; 10 nucleotides match TRBD2. Germline lookup yields CDR1 MDHEN and CDR2 SYDVKM. J lost 1 base, V lost 3 bases, and 13 bases had no gene match. This CDR3 contains 19 residues. The CDR3 sequence is CASSLPLAGVGFGTDTQYF. The CDR3 DNA sequence: TGTGCCAGCAGTTTGCCCCTAGCGGGAGTGGGATTTGGCACAGATACGCAGTATTTT. The full variable domain, completed using reference TRBV28 and TRBJ2-3, is DVKVTQSSRYLVKRTGEKVFLECVQDMDHENMFWYRQDPGLGLRLIYFSYDVKMKEKGDIPEGYSVSREKKERFSLILESASTNQTSMYLCASSLPLAGVGFGTDTQYFGPGTRLTVL.

V and J are TRBV9 and TRBJ1-1; 8 positions match TRBD1. The CDR3 extends over 15 amino acids. With 3 bases clipped from V and 1 base from J, the junction kept 5 bases outside the gene matches. CDR1 and CDR2 from the germline V gene are SGDLS and YYNGEE. The CDR3 coding sequence is TGTGCCAGCAGCGGATATGACAGGGGGAACACTGAAGCTTTCTTT. Translation: CASSGYDRGNTEAFF.

The chain recombines TRBV7-2 with TRBJ2-7; TRBD1 aligns across 8 bases. Germline V gene sequence: CDR1 SGHTA, CDR2 FQGNSA. There are 15 residues in the CDR3. Trimming cost V 5 bases and J 0 bases; bases outside gene matches: 6. The CDR3 region is CASSGRQGFSYEQYF. The CDR3, as DNA: TGTGCCAGCAGCGGTCGACAGGGGTTCTCCTACGAGCAGTACTTC.

This clone was counted once. The chain links TRBV5-1 to TRBJ2-1; 9 bases map to TRBD2. V was pared by 1 base and J by 5 bases, with 7 bases of the junction left unmatched. The germline gives CDR1 SGHRS, CDR2 YFSETQ. CDR3 size: 16 residues. DNA for the CDR3: TGCGCCAGCAGCTTGTCCTATAGCGGGAGCCACAATGAGCAGTTCTTC. Encoded protein: CASSLSYSGSHNEQFF. The whole variable domain, filled in from reference TRBV5-1 and TRBJ2-1, reads KAGVTQTPRYLIKTRGQQVTLSCSPISGHRSVSWYQQTPGQGLQFLFEYFSETQRNKGNFPGRFSGRQFSNSRSEMNVSTLELGDSALYLCASSLSYSGSHNEQFFGPGTRLTVL.

The CDR3 nucleotides are TGTGCCAGCAGCTTTGATGCAGGGGGCTACTACGAGCAGTACTTC. Its translation is CASSFDAGGYYEQYF. J is TRBJ2-7 and V is TRBV11-2; TRBD1 matches 8 bases. CDR3 length: 15 amino acids. Unmatched junction bases numbered 7, after V lost 3 bases and J lost 3 bases. The germline CDR1 and CDR2 sequences are SGHAT and FQNNGV.

This sequence joins TRBV7-8 and TRBJ1-4, with 10 bases that match TRBD1. The CDR3 covers 14 residues. The germline gives CDR1 SGHVS, CDR2 FQNEAQ. J lost 8 bases, V lost 3 bases, and 3 bases had no gene match. The CDR3 coding sequence is TGTGCCAGCAGCTTCCGGGACAGGGGAGAAAAACTGTTTTTT. This sequence encodes CASSFRDRGEKLFF.

This clone was picked up a small number of times. The gene calls are TRBV11-3 and TRBJ2-5; 7 bases are a match to TRBD2. J was trimmed by 3 bases and V by 6 bases; bases with no gene match: 4. The CDR3 spans 13 residues. Germline V gene data show CDR1 as SGHNT and CDR2 as YENEEA. The DNA for the CDR3 is TGTGCCAGCAGTGGGACTAACGAAGAGACCCAGTACTTC. Protein product: CASSGTNEETQYF.

The rearrangement uses TRBV5-4 and TRBJ2-3; 7 bases fit TRBD2. This CDR3 has 16 residues. Trimming took 10 bases from V and 2 from J; bases not matched to a gene: 16. Germline V gene sequence: CDR1 SGHNT, CDR2 YYREEE (reference sequence). CDR3 DNA: TGTGCCGGACGAAACGGGCTAGCGGCTTCCACAGATACGCAGTATTTT. Protein: CAGRNGLAASTDTQYF. Complete variable domain (other parts from reference TRBV5-4 and TRBJ2-3): ETGVTQSPTHLIKTRGQQVTLRCSSQSGHNTVSWYQQALGQGPQFIFQYYREEENGRGNFPPRFSGLQFPNYSSELNVNALELDDSALYLCAGRNGLAASTDTQYFGPGTRLTVL.

This chain uses TRBV7-2 with TRBJ2-1; 11 nucleotides match TRBD2. Trimming at V came to 5 bases and at J to 7 bases, leaving 10 bases not matched to a gene. The CDR3 totals 16 residues. Germline V gives CDR1 SGHTA, CDR2 FQGNSA. The CDR3 DNA is TGTGCCAGCAGCCTATCCGTGCCTAGCGGGAGGAATGAGCAGTTCTTC. Translated, it gives CASSLSVPSGRNEQFF.

The chain employs TRBV5-1 and TRBJ1-4, with a tentative D call TRBD1 (6 bases). This CDR3 spans 12 amino acids. V was pared by 5 bases and J by 8 bases, with 10 bases between. Germline V gene data show CDR1 as SGHRS and CDR2 as YFSETQ. CDR3 region: CASRQGEEKLFF. The CDR3 region has the DNA TGCGCCAGCAGACAGGGAGAAGAAAAACTGTTTTTT.

V and J are TRBV27 and TRBJ1-1; 10 positions agree with TRBD1. Trimming at V came to 5 bases and at J to 11 bases, leaving 14 bases not matched to a gene. The germline V gene encodes CDR1 MNHEY and CDR2 SMNVEV (reference sequence). The CDR3 extends over 15 amino acids. CDR3 DNA sequence: TGTGCCAGCAGTCAGACAGGGGGCCTGTCACCGGGGGCTTTCTTT. It yields the protein CASSQTGGLSPGAFF.

The chain recombines TRBV6-5 with TRBJ1-2, with 9 bases that match TRBD1. CDR3 length: 13 residues. The V and J ends lost 5 bases and 5 bases, in that order; junction bases with no gene match: 3. Germline loops: CDR1 MNHEY, CDR2 SVGAGI. The CDR3 sequence: CASSGGQGYGYTF. For the CDR3, the DNA is TGTGCCAGCAGTGGGGGACAGGGTTATGGCTACACCTTC.

V and J are TRBV28 and TRBJ1-5, with unresolved D. The ends were cut back, 6 bases at V and 6 bases at J, with 9 bases in the middle. The CDR3 runs 12 residues. Germline CDR1 reads MDHEN; CDR2 reads SYDVKM. CDR3 in DNA: TGTGCCAGCAGGGGAATCGGTCAGCCCCAGCATTTT. Amino acids: CASRGIGQPQHF.

V gene TRBV7-9 combines with J gene TRBJ2-5; D is uncertain. The V gene's germline CDR1 is SEHNR and CDR2 FQNEAQ (reference sequence). With 1 base removed from V and 2 bases from J, the gap between germline ends came to 5 bases. The CDR3 totals 13 residues. CDR3: CASSLGAQETQYF. The CDR3 DNA is TGTGCCAGCAGCTTAGGAGCTCAAGAGACCCAGTACTTC.

This chain uses TRBV28 with TRBJ2-5; perhaps TRBD2 as D (5 bases). V lost 5 bases and J 5 bases, leaving 9 bases between the germline ends. The CDR3 loop spans 12 amino acids. Germline CDR1 is MDHEN and CDR2 is SYDVKM. The CDR3 sequence: CASSHRRETQYF. The CDR3 nucleotides are TGTGCCAGCAGTCACCGGAGGGAGACCCAGTACTTC.

The chain employs TRBV5-7 and TRBJ2-7; D is ambiguous. TRBV5-7 falls under the ORF class, with uncertain function. This CDR3 spans 11 amino acids. Between the trimmed V and J ends, which lost 9 bases and 6 bases, there was a span of 13 bases. CDR3 residues: CATKTLCEQYF. The CDR3, as DNA: TGTGCCACCAAGACCCTTTGCGAGCAGTACTTC.